This TCR beta chain was sequenced for a study of regulatory T cells in long-lasting Graves disease. Study-wide context: Patients met the persistent Graves' disease definition after over 5 years of antithyroid drugs with positive TSH receptor antibodies.

The CDR3 extends over 15 amino acids. Germline V gives CDR1 LNHDA, CDR2 SQIVND (reference sequence). Remarks on this clonotype: One end of the junction fails to match germline, which may point to a read error.

Arm-PCR of CDR3 regions with iRepertoire HTBI primers generated TCR beta libraries. TCRdb processed the multiplex PCR reads anew with MiXCR; each CDR3 protein has one entry. In the table there are about 470,000 distinct CDR3 sequences, 20% to 25% of which are singletons. Sample time point: persistent/refractory GD, antithyroid drugs over 5 years with positive TRAb. PBMCs were the source of the RNA used for TCR sequencing. Graves' disease diagnosis relied on American Thyroid Association guidelines. The authors drew around 9 milliliters of peripheral blood into EDTA tubes. The clonotype comes from a female donor with Graves disease. This chain joins TRBV19 and TRBJ1-5; D might be TRBD1 (5 bases). Here the sequenced sample was peripheral blood mononuclear cells (PBMCs), taken when the disease was refractory, from a patient treated with antithyroid drugs. The CDR3 sequence is CASSQGLGGNQLQHF. The CDR3 nucleotides are TGTGCCAGTAGCCAGGGACTAGGAGGCAATCAGCTCCAGCATTTT. Full variable domain (remainder filled in from reference TRBV19 and TRBJ1-5): DGGITQSPKYLFRKEGQNVTLSCEQNLNHDAMYWYRQDPGQGLRLIYYSQIVNDFQKGDIAEGYSVSREKKESFPLTVTSAQKNPTAFYLCASSQGLGGNQLQHFGDGTRLSIL.